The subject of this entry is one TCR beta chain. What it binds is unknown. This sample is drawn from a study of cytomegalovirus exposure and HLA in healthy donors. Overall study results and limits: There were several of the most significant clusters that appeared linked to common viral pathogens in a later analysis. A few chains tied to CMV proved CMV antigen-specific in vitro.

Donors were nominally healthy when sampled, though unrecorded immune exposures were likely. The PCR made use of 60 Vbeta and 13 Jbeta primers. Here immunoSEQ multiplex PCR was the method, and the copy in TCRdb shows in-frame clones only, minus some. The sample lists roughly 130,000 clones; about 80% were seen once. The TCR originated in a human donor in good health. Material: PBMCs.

DNA for the CDR3: TGTGCCAGCATTTGGGCGGGGTGGGGTGATACGCAGTATTTT. This translates into CASIWAGWGDTQYF. J is TRBJ2-3 and V is TRBV28, with D possibly matching TRBD2 (6 bases). The CDR3 contains 14 residues. Between the trimmed V and J ends, which lost 7 bases and 6 bases, there was a span of 17 bases. CDR1 and CDR2 from the germline V gene are MDHEN and SYDVKM.